One sample yielded the 18 T cell receptor beta chains listed below, sequenced in a study of regulatory T cells in long-lasting Graves disease (dated by TCRdb to 2020 to 2022). The library was obtained by multiplex PCR. This sample was sequenced with an Illumina HiSeq 4000. CDR3 regions were amplified by Arm-PCR with iRepertoire HTBI primers to construct TCR beta libraries. In-frame beta chains were kept once TCRdb had trimmed the public reads at Q25 with fastp and called clones with MiXCR. A single entry per CDR3 protein holds the most common genes and DNA from its merged rows. A total of under 500,000 distinct CDR3 sequences appear in this sample, about a sixth of them only once. The ten largest make up 9.5% to 12% of the sample. The time point label, read with the paper, signifies: newly diagnosed GD, antithyroid drugs for less than 3 months. For both TCR sequencing and RNA sequencing, RNA was extracted from PBMCs in TRIzol.

These data also featured in a second study, about T cells in Graves' hyperthyroidism and ophthalmopathy.

The sample in question was peripheral blood mononuclear cells (PBMCs), obtained at new diagnosis, from a patient treated with antithyroid drugs. The receptors stem from a woman aged 25-40 years with Graves disease. Donor details come from another sample of the same person, matched by shared clones.

This clonotype appeared a few times. The chain is built from TRBV7-9 and TRBJ2-2, with D perhaps TRBD1 or TRBD2 (5 bases each). The germline V gene encodes CDR1 SEHNR and CDR2 FQNEAQ (reference sequence). V lost 1 base to trimming and J lost 0 bases, with 12 bases between them. The CDR3 spans 17 residues. Here the CDR3 reads CASSLVRGRSNTGELFF. CDR3 sequence (DNA): TGTGCCAGCAGCTTAGTCCGGGGACGTTCGAACACCGGGGAGCTGTTTTTT.

The chain carries TRBV20-1 and TRBJ2-1; D not resolved. The V gene lost 6 bases and the J gene lost 8 bases, with 11 bases spanning the gap. The CDR3 spans 11 residues. Germline CDR1 reads DFQATT; CDR2 reads SNEGSKA (reference sequence). This CDR3 reads CSANPVDEQFF. In nucleotides, the CDR3 is TGCAGTGCCAATCCCGTAGATGAGCAGTTCTTC.

This clonotype was detected only a few times. The chain has TRBV9 and TRBJ1-1; 9 bases are a match to TRBD1. The CDR3 has 14 residues. V gave up 6 bases and J gave up 6 bases; unmatched junction bases: 9. Per the germline V gene, CDR1 is SGDLS and CDR2 is YYNGEE. The CDR3 nucleotides read TGTGCCAGCAACGAGGGACAGGGAGACGCTGAAGCTTTCTTT. Its translation: CASNEGQGDAEAFF.

This chain connects TRBV30 to TRBJ1-4; 7 bases align to TRBD1. The CDR3 covers 15 residues. With 8 bases clipped from V and 5 bases from J, the junction kept 14 bases outside the gene matches. The germline CDR1 and CDR2 sequences are GTSNPN and SVGIG (reference sequence). The DNA for the CDR3 is TGTGCCGGGACAGAGGTGGGACAGTCGAATGAAAAACTGTTTTTT. Translated: CAGTEVGQSNEKLFF.

This clonotype was detected many times. The rearrangement uses TRBV24-1 and TRBJ2-7; no reliable D call. The CDR3 consists of 12 residues. The V and J ends lost 4 bases and 1 base respectively, with 4 bases between them. Germline lookup yields CDR1 KGHDR and CDR2 SFDVKD. In DNA form, the CDR3 reads TGTGCCACCAGTGACAATTCCTACGAGCAGTACTTC. This translates into CATSDNSYEQYF.

Many counts were recorded for this clonotype. The rearrangement joins TRBV18 to TRBJ2-3, with no clear D. The germline V and J ends were trimmed by 1 base and 5 bases, with 4 bases remaining between them. The CDR3 runs 12 residues. Germline V gives CDR1 KGHSH, CDR2 LQKENI. In DNA form, the CDR3 reads TGTGCCAGCTCACCACGGGGAGATACGCAGTATTTT. It codes for CASSPRGDTQYF. Based on the CDR3 plus reference TRBV18 and TRBJ2-3, the full variable domain is NAGVMQNPRHLVRRRGQEARLRCSPMKGHSHVYWYRQLPEEGLKFMVYLQKENIIDESGMPKERFSAEFPKEGPSILRIQQVVRGDSAAYFCASSPRGDTQYFGPGTRLTVL.

This clonotype has ten or more counts. The V and J genes are TRBV27 and TRBJ1-1; the D gene is possibly TRBD1 (6 bases). Trimming removed 8 bases at V and 1 base at J, with 14 bases between. The germline gives CDR1 MNHEY, CDR2 SMNVEV (reference sequence). The CDR3 contains 14 residues. In nucleotides, the CDR3 is TGTGCCAGCGGCGCTAGGGGGACGAACACTGAAGCTTTCTTT. Translation: CASGARGTNTEAFF.

In its sample, this clonotype was seen many times. The chain carries TRBV7-9 and TRBJ2-7; no clear D gene. From germline, CDR1 is SEHNR and CDR2 FQNEAQ (reference sequence). The CDR3 has 12 residues. Trimming removed 1 base from V and 6 bases from J, with 7 bases in between. The CDR3: CASSLGSVEQYF. The CDR3 DNA is TGTGCCAGCAGCTTAGGGTCCGTCGAGCAGTACTTC.

This clonotype was seen many times. This chain links TRBV20-1 with TRBJ1-1; no clear D gene. V was trimmed by 5 bases and J by 3 bases, leaving 13 bases between them. Germline-derived CDR1 and CDR2 are DFQATT and SNEGSKA (reference sequence). The CDR3 is 13 residues long. CDR3 in amino acids: CSAQQTWDTEAFF. CDR3 coding DNA: TGCAGTGCTCAACAGACCTGGGACACTGAAGCTTTCTTT.

This clonotype was found a few times. The chain couples TRBV6-1 to TRBJ1-2; 7 nucleotides align to TRBD1. In germline, CDR1 is MNHNS, CDR2 SASEGT. The ends lost 5 bases at V and 0 bases at J; junction bases unmatched: 12. The CDR3 is made up of 17 amino acids. Here the CDR3 reads CASSPFFTGEANYGYTF. The CDR3 DNA sequence: TGTGCCAGCAGTCCATTCTTTACAGGGGAAGCTAACTATGGCTACACCTTC.

This clonotype showed up just a few times. At one of its ends the junction is not consistent with the germline gene, which may arise from a read error. The CDR3 here is CASSLGTNTEALF. The DNA for the CDR3 is TGTGCCAGCAGTTTAGGGACGAACACTGAAGCTCTCTTT. The chain has TRBV27 and TRBJ1-1; a possible D gene is TRBD1 (5 bases). The CDR3 has 13 residues. CDR1 is MNHEY and CDR2 is SMNVEV in the germline V gene (reference sequence).

This chain links TRBV14 with TRBJ2-3; D not certain. Germline V gene data show CDR1 as SGHDN and CDR2 as FVKESK. V lost 1 base and J 1 base, leaving 12 bases between the germline ends. This CDR3 contains 16 residues. The chain's CDR3 is CASSQGWVGGTDTQYF. The CDR3 region has the DNA TGTGCCAGCAGCCAAGGTTGGGTTGGCGGCACAGATACGCAGTATTTT.

The V gene is TRBV7-2, the J gene TRBJ2-5; 8 nucleotides match TRBD2. The J call may be in error: the DNA end matches TRBJ2-1 better. There are 18 residues in the CDR3. Germline V gives CDR1 SGHTA, CDR2 FQGNSA. The CDR3 region has the DNA TGTGCCAGCAGCTTGGGGCCCGGGGTAGCGGGAATGCACAATGAGCAGTTCTTC. Its protein product is CASSLGPGVAGMHNEQFF.

This clonotype showed up many times. The J gene is TRBJ2-2, the V gene TRBV24-1; D ambiguous. The CDR3 has 12 amino acids. Per the germline V gene, CDR1 is KGHDR and CDR2 is SFDVKD. The V and J ends lost 5 bases and 8 bases respectively, with 8 bases between them. Here the CDR3 DNA reads TGTGCCACCAGTGCCGGTTTTGGGGAGCTGTTTTTT. Translating it yields CATSAGFGELFF.

This clonotype was observed many times. The chain has TRBV7-2 and TRBJ2-7; no definite D call. CDR3 length: 13 residues. V lost 4 bases, J lost 2 bases, and 9 bases lay in between. Germline V gene sequence: CDR1 SGHTA, CDR2 FQGNSA. CDR3 sequence (DNA): TGTGCCAGCAGCTCGTGGGTTCCCTACGAGCAGTACTTC. The encoded protein is CASSSWVPYEQYF.

This clonotype was counted ten times or more. The V gene is TRBV7-2, the J gene TRBJ2-3; TRBD2 matches 7 bases. From germline, CDR1 is SGHTA and CDR2 FQGNSA. V lost 5 bases and J lost 2; bases outside the gene matches: 4. The CDR3 length is 14 residues. CDR3 protein: CASSRTSATDTQYF. The CDR3 DNA reads TGTGCCAGCAGCCGAACTAGCGCCACAGATACGCAGTATTTT.

This clonotype was counted many times. The chain carries TRBV30 and TRBJ1-6; no clear D. Per the germline V gene, CDR1 is GTSNPN and CDR2 is SVGIG (reference sequence). CDR3 length: 17 amino acids. The ends were cut back, 0 bases at V and 7 bases at J, with 19 bases in the middle. CDR3 region: CAWSVNRSPLGNSPLHF. The CDR3 coding sequence is TGTGCCTGGAGTGTAAATCGTTCCCCGCTAGGAAATTCACCCCTCCACTTT.

This clonotype was seen repeatedly, ten times or more. This rearrangement joins TRBV29-1 to TRBJ2-5; 12 positions match TRBD2. The junction had 10 bases not matched to a gene; V was cut back by 4 bases and J by 4 bases. Germline lookup yields CDR1 SQVTM and CDR2 ANQGSEA. This CDR3 region has 16 residues. CDR3 coding DNA: TGCAGCGTTGGCCCTAGACTAGCGGGAGATTTAGAGACCCAGTACTTC. Encoded protein: CSVGPRLAGDLETQYF.